The clone carrying this T cell receptor beta chain was counted only a few times. Its matching antigen is unknown. The sample has other DNA sequences that encode this CDR3 too. This entry belongs to a study of cytotoxic CD8 clonotypes in ibrutinib-treated CLL. Across the study: Recorded responses included around 24 partial and 2 complete; following median approximately 68 months, roughly 15 stayed remitted and roughly twelve progressed. After a median around 12 months on treatment (6 to 36), response samples were drawn. Points from the study as a whole: Timing of sampling differed between sustained-remission and progressing patients. Against age-matched healthy donors, baseline clonality ran higher and tracked circulating CD8+ T-cell counts.

V was pared by 0 bases and J by 5 bases, with 6 bases between. The V gene's germline CDR1 is SGHRS and CDR2 YFSETQ. The CDR3 is made up of 13 amino acids. The table came from immunoSEQ multiplex PCR; TCRdb's copy has only in-frame clones and leaves some out. The table has 110,000 to 150,000 clones, about 75% seen once. The chain couples TRBV5-1 to TRBJ1-5, with no clear D. The sequence was collected from a human donor with chronic lymphocytic leukemia. This specimen consisted of PBMCs, obtained after 24 months of ibrutinib treatment. The CDR3 loop is CASSLAGDQPQHF. In DNA, the CDR3 is TGCGCCAGCAGCTTGGCGGGTGATCAGCCCCAGCATTTT.